The rows below give T cell receptor beta chains drawn from one sample of a study of T cell clones after liver transplantation. Sequencing was performed with immunoSEQ multiplex PCR; in TCRdb, only in-frame clones are kept and a portion is missing. The table includes approximately 55,000 clones, over 55% detected once. The sample was CD4+ T cells from blood, taken around 52 months after liver transplant. The receptors here all came from a human patient who received a liver transplant. Some T cells may have come from the graft donor. Both conserved end residues are part of each CDR3. D genes are given only for firm matches. Clone size, where shown, is once, few, many, or a class for clones that have expanded.

TRBV11-2	15	TRBD1	TRBJ2-5	few	CASSLGTGLGETQYF	TGTGCCAGCAGCTTGGGGACAGGGTTGGGAGAGACCCAGTACTTC
TRBV27	15	NA	TRBJ1-2	NA	CASSFDRRDIGGYTF	TGTGCCAGCAGTTTTGATCGGCGGGACATAGGGGGCTACACCTTC
TRBV11-3	17	NA	TRBJ2-2	NA	CASSLGAGIQNTGELFF	TGTGCCAGCAGCTTAGGGGCAGGGATTCAGAACACCGGGGAGCTGTTTTTT
TRBV5-6	15	NA	TRBJ2-3	NA	CASRGSLTSTDTQYF	TGTGCCAGCAGGGGGTCGCTTACTAGCACAGATACGCAGTATTTT
TRBV2	15	NA	TRBJ2-6	NA	CASNARRSGANVLTF	TGTGCCAGCAACGCACGACGCTCTGGGGCCAACGTCCTGACTTTC
TRBV19	10	NA	TRBJ1-5	few	CALCNQPQHF	TGTGCCTTATGCAATCAGCCCCAGCATTTT
TRBV6-5	11	NA	TRBJ2-1	NA	CASSYRDEQFF	TGTGCCAGCAGTTACAGGGATGAGCAGTTCTTC
TRBV7-9	13	NA	TRBJ1-2	NA	CASSPGSSKGYTF	TGTGCCAGCAGCCCAGGGTCCTCTAAAGGCTACACCTTC
TRBV7-9	15	NA	TRBJ1-4	NA	CASSPNQGTNEKLFF	TGTGCCAGCAGCCCAAACCAGGGGACGAATGAAAAACTGTTTTTT
TRBV19	12	NA	TRBJ1-2	few	CASSINTYGYTF	TGTGCCAGTAGTATAAACACCTATGGCTACACCTTC
TRBV27	17	TRBD1	TRBJ1-2	once	CASSSRVRGLANYGYTF	TGTGCCAGCAGTTCTAGAGTTAGGGGGCTCGCTAACTATGGCTACACCTTC
TRBV29-1	12	NA	TRBJ2-5	NA	CSVASRGRTQYF	TGCAGCGTTGCCTCTAGGGGCAGGACCCAGTACTTC
TRBV6-1	15	NA	TRBJ1-5	NA	CASSESRSLIQPQHF	TGTGCCAGCAGTGAGAGCAGGTCATTGATTCAGCCCCAGCATTTT
TRBV6-6	15	TRBD2	TRBJ2-3	NA	CASSYSGGGANTQYF	TGTGCTAGCAGTTACTCGGGCGGGGGGGCAAATACGCAGTATTTT
TRBV19	17	TRBD1	TRBJ1-2	NA	CASPLRDREVGEYGYTF	TGTGCCAGCCCACTCCGGGACAGGGAGGTCGGTGAATATGGCTACACCTTC
TRBV27	14	NA	TRBJ1-4	many	CASSPFRGNEKLFF	TGTGCCAGCAGTCCATTCAGGGGCAATGAAAAACTGTTTTTT
TRBV7-2	16	NA	TRBJ1-5	NA	CASSLDTLGRFQPQHF	TGTGCCAGCAGCTTGGACACCTTGGGCCGTTTCCAGCCCCAGCATTTT
TRBV30	14	TRBD1	TRBJ2-7	few	CACLGQGISYEQYF	TGTGCCTGCCTCGGACAGGGGATCTCCTACGAGCAGTACTTC
TRBV18	14	NA	TRBJ2-7	NA	CASSTGAQTYEQYF	TGTGCCAGCTCAACGGGTGCCCAGACCTACGAGCAGTACTTC
TRBV6-5	14	NA	TRBJ1-1	NA	CASNRVSLGTEAFF	TGTGCCAGCAATAGGGTCTCTCTTGGCACTGAAGCTTTCTTT
TRBV28	15	TRBD1	TRBJ2-1	NA	CASSYSIRGYNEQFF	TGTGCCAGCAGTTATTCTATCAGGGGGTATAATGAGCAGTTCTTC
TRBV6-4	13	NA	TRBJ1-6	few	CASSVQYNSPLHF	TGTGCCAGCAGTGTACAGTATAATTCACCCCTCCACTTT
TRBV28	15	NA	TRBJ2-7	NA	CASSLMAVGSYEQYF	TGTGCCAGCAGTTTAATGGCAGTGGGTTCCTACGAGCAGTACTTC
TRBV30	12	TRBD1	TRBJ1-4	NA	CGGGQGDEKLFF	TGTGGGGGTGGACAGGGAGATGAAAAACTGTTTTTT
TRBV2	14	NA	TRBJ1-6	few	CASRVQGINSPLHF	TGTGCCAGCAGAGTACAGGGAATCAATTCACCCCTCCACTTT
TRBV29-1	12	NA	TRBJ2-4	NA	CSVGDPKNIQYF	TGCAGCGTAGGGGATCCCAAAAACATTCAGTACTTC
TRBV11-2	15	TRBD2	TRBJ2-1	NA	CASSPGTSGGNEQFF	TGTGCCAGCAGCCCGGGGACTAGCGGGGGAAATGAGCAGTTCTTC
TRBV19	16	NA	TRBJ1-4	few	CASSTVVGLGNEKLFF	TGTGCCAGTAGTACAGTAGTGGGATTAGGAAATGAAAAACTGTTTTTT
TRBV5-4	16	NA	TRBJ1-2	NA	CASSLGGSGRNYGYTF	TGTGCCAGCAGCTTGGGGGGCTCAGGGAGGAACTATGGCTACACCTTC
TRBV5-4	15	NA	TRBJ1-4	NA	CASSQEATDNEKLFF	TGTGCCAGCAGCCAAGAGGCCACAGATAATGAAAAACTGTTTTTT
TRBV6-6	14	NA	TRBJ1-1	NA	CASTPEGGNTEAFF	TGTGCCAGCACTCCAGAGGGGGGAAACACTGAAGCTTTCTTT
TRBV29-1	15	TRBD1	TRBJ1-2	NA	CSVEDRAGGLRSYTF	TGCAGCGTTGAAGATCGGGCAGGGGGCTTGCGAAGCTACACCTTC
TRBV27	13	NA	TRBJ1-5	NA	CASRWGQNQPQHF	TGTGCCAGCAGATGGGGCCAAAATCAGCCCCAGCATTTT
TRBV19	13	TRBD1	TRBJ2-7	NA	CASSATGSDEQYF	TGTGCCAGTAGTGCGACAGGGTCCGACGAGCAGTACTTC
TRBV7-2	15	TRBD2	TRBJ2-3	NA	CASSLSGARGDTQYF	TGTGCCAGCAGCTTAAGCGGGGCGCGGGGGGATACGCAGTATTTT
TRBV7-8	14	NA	TRBJ2-5	NA	CASSPTGFQETQYF	TGTGCCAGCAGCCCCACAGGGTTCCAAGAGACCCAGTACTTC